There are a few counts of the clone carrying this T cell receptor beta chain. The V gene's germline CDR1 is SEHNR and CDR2 FQNEAQ (reference sequence). The V gene lost 5 bases and the J gene lost 5 bases, with 19 bases spanning the gap. This CDR3 region has 15 residues. This sample was taken from a study of identical twins. A universal primer site was added by template switching, and unique molecular identifiers were carried by the cDNA. TCRdb reanalysed the 5' RACE reads using MiXCR and keeps one entry per CDR3 protein. The sample includes about 720,000 distinct CDR3 sequences, more than 6.5% of them seen just once. The data also belong to a second study, concerning yellow fever vaccine responses in identical twins.

The rearrangement links TRBV7-9 to TRBJ2-7, with D tentatively TRBD2 (6 bases). Sequenced: PBMCs. The TCR was taken from a woman aged 18-35 years in good health. The CDR3 DNA sequence: TGTGCCAGCAGCCTCGGGTTTGGGGAGGTGAACGAGCAGTACTTC. The encoded protein is CASSLGFGEVNEQYF.